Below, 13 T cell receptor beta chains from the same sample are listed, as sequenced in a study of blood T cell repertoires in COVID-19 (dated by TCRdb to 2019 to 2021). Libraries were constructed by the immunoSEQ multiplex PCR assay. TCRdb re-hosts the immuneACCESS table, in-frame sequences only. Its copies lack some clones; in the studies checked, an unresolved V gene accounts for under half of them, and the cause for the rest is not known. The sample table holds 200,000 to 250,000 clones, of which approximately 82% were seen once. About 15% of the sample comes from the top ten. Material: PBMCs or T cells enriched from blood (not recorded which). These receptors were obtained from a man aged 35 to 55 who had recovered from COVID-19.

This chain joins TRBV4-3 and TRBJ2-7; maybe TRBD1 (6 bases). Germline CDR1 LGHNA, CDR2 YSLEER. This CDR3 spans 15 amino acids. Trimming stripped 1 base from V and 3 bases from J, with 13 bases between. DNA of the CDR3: TGCGCCAGCAGCCAAGTGAGCGGCAGGGGCTACGAGCAGTACTTC. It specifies CASSQVSGRGYEQYF.

This CDR3 reads CASSFLYEQYF. In DNA form, the CDR3 reads TGTGCCAGCAGTTTTTTATACGAGCAGTACTTC. This chain uses TRBV28 with TRBJ2-7; D gene ambiguous. V was shortened by 3 bases and J by 4 bases, with 4 bases between the two germline ends. The V gene's germline CDR1 is MDHEN and CDR2 SYDVKM. This CDR3 region has 11 residues.

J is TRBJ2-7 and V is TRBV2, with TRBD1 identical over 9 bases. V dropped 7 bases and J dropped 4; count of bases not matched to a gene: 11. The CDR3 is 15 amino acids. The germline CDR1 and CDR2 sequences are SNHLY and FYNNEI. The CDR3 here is CASTQQGAQGYEQYF. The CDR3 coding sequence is TGTGCCAGCACCCAACAGGGGGCTCAAGGGTACGAGCAGTACTTC.

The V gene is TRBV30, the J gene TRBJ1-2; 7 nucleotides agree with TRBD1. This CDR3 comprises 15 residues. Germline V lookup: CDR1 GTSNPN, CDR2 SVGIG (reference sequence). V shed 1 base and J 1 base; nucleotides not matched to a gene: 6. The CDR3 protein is CAWSGRDSLNYGYTF. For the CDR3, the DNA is TGTGCCTGGAGTGGAAGGGACAGCCTTAACTATGGCTACACCTTC. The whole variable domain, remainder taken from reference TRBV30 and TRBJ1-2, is SQTIHQWPATLVQPVGSPLSLECTVEGTSNPNLYWYRQAAGRGLQLLFYSVGIGQISSEVPQNLSASRPQDRQFILSSKKLLLSDSGFYLCAWSGRDSLNYGYTFGSGTRLTVV.

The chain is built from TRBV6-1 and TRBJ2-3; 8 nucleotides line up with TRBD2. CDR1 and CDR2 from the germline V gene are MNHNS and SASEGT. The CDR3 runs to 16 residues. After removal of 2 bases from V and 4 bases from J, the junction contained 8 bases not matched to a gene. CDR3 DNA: TGTGCCAGCAGTGAAAAACCGGGGGGGGCGGCAGATACGCAGTATTTT. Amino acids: CASSEKPGGAADTQYF.

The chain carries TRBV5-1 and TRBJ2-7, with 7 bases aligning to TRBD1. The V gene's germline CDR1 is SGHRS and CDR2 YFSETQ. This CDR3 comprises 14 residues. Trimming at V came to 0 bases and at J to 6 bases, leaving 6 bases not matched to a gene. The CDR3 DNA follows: TGCGCCAGCAGCTTGGGACAGGGTATGGGCGAGCAGTACTTC. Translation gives CASSLGQGMGEQYF.

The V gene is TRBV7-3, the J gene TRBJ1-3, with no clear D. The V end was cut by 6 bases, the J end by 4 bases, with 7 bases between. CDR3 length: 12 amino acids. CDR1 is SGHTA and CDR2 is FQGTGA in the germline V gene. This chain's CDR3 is CASRGEGNTIYF. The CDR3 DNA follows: TGTGCCAGCAGGGGAGAAGGAAACACCATATATTTT.

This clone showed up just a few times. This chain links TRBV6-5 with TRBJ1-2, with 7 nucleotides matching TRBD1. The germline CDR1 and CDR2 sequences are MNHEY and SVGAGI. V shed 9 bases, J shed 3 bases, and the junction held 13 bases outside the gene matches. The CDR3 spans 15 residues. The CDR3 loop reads CASTSGTAIYYGYTF. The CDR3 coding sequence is TGTGCCAGTACCTCCGGGACAGCGATATACTATGGCTACACCTTC.

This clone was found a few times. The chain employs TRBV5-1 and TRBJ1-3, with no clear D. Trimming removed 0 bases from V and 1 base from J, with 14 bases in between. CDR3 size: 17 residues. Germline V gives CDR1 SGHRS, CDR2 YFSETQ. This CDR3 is CASSLDLTGRSGNTIYF. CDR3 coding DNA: TGCGCCAGCAGCTTGGATCTTACGGGAAGGTCTGGAAACACCATATATTTT.

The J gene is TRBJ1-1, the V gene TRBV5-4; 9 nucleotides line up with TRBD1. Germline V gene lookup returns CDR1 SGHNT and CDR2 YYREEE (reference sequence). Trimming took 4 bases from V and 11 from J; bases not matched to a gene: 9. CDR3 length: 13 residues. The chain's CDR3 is CASSETGGVLAFF. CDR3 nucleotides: TGTGCCAGCAGCGAAACAGGGGGCGTTTTGGCTTTCTTT.

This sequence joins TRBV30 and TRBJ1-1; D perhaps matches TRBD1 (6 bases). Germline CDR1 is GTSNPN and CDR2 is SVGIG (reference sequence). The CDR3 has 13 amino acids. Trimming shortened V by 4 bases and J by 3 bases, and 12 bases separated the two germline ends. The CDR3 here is CAWNKGHYTEAFF. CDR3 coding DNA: TGTGCCTGGAATAAGGGACATTACACTGAAGCTTTCTTT.

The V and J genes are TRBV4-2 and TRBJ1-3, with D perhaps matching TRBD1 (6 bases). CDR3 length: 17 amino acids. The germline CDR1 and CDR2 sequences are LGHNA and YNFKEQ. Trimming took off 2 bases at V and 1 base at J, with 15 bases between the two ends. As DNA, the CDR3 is TGTGCCAGCAGCCAACTGGGAGACAGGCCATCTGGAAACACCATATATTTT. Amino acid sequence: CASSQLGDRPSGNTIYF.

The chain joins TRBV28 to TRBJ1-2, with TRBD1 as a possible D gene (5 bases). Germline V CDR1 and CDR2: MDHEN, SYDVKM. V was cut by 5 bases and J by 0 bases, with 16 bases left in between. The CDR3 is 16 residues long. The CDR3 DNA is TGTGCCAGCAGTCTTGATTTGCGGGGGGCTAACTATGGCTACACCTTC. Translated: CASSLDLRGANYGYTF.